Sequencing of this T cell receptor beta chain was carried out in a study of post-analysis software for immune sequencing data. Study-wide results and caveats: Patients used about five TRBV segments, including TRBV5-6, TRBV5-1 and TRBV20-1, more often than controls.

This clonotype was recorded a few times. Its antigen is not identified. cDNA libraries for TCR beta contained unique molecular identifiers. Each CDR3 protein is one row after TCRdb ran MiXCR on the PCR reads. The sample shows roughly 540,000 distinct CDR3 sequences, 30% to 40% of them seen only once. Germline CDR1 MNHEY, CDR2 SMNVEV (reference sequence). Trimming pared 4 bases from V and 2 bases from J, leaving 18 bases between. The CDR3 is 16 amino acids. This TCR was recovered from a girl aged 2-17 years with multiple sclerosis. The J gene is TRBJ2-7, the V gene TRBV27; D is unclear. The specimen sequenced was blood. The CDR3 sequence is CASSSGPSSSPYEQYF. In DNA form, the CDR3 reads TGTGCCAGCAGTTCCGGGCCCTCATCCAGCCCCTACGAGCAGTACTTC.